The next 15 T cell receptor beta chains were all read from a single sample in a study of T-cell memory formation after mild COVID-19. Each CDR3 protein gets one entry after TCRdb re-called the 5' RACE reads with MiXCR. The data hold about 270,000 distinct CDR3 sequences, with around 15% observed a single time. Sequenced material: PBMCs or a T cell subset sorted from them (not recorded which). The source is a man between 18 and 35 years old who had mild COVID-19 (a few samples of this study predate the infection). Cell type and time point are not known.

Remarks on this clonotype: Compared with germline, one end of the junction differs, possibly owing to a read error. The chain is built from TRBV5-8 and TRBJ1-2, with TRBD1 as a possible D gene (5 bases). The CDR3 runs 13 residues. Germline assignment: CDR1 SGHTS and CDR2 YDEGEE. The CDR3 protein is CASTLGGVYGYTF. The CDR3 DNA follows: TGTGCCAGCACCTTGGGGGGAGTCTATGGCTACACCTTC.

In DNA form, the CDR3 reads TGTGCCAGCAGTGATTCGGACAGAAATCAGCCCCAGCATTTT. Its translation: CASSDSDRNQPQHF. The rearrangement uses TRBV2 and TRBJ1-5; a weak D match, TRBD1 (6 bases). Germline V gene sequence: CDR1 SNHLY, CDR2 FYNNEI. The CDR3 spans 14 residues. Trimming removed 3 bases from V and 4 bases from J, with 10 bases in between.

The chain employs TRBV30 and TRBJ2-1; 12 nucleotides agree with TRBD1. Germline assignment: CDR1 GTSNPN and CDR2 SVGIG (reference sequence). The CDR3 totals 14 residues. After removal of 7 bases from V and 7 bases from J, the junction contained 8 bases not matched to a gene. CDR3 DNA: TGTGCCTCCTCCGGGACAGGGGGCTGGAATGAGCAGTTCTTC. It specifies CASSGTGGWNEQFF.

This clonotype was found a few times. The chain links TRBV6-4 to TRBJ2-3, with 10 bases that match TRBD1. V was pared by 3 bases and J by 4 bases, with 4 bases of the junction left unmatched. The CDR3 has 15 residues. Germline V lookup: CDR1 MRHNA, CDR2 SNTAGT. The CDR3 here is CASSEETGGPDTQYF. The CDR3 coding sequence is TGTGCCAGCAGTGAGGAGACAGGGGGCCCAGATACGCAGTATTTT.

This chain links TRBV27 with TRBJ1-2; unclear D gene. V lost 1 base, J lost 0 bases, and 9 bases lay in between. Germline lookup yields CDR1 MNHEY and CDR2 SMNVEV (reference sequence). The CDR3 has 15 amino acids. CDR3 residues: CASSLYPNANYGYTF. The CDR3, as DNA: TGTGCCAGCAGTTTATATCCTAATGCTAACTATGGCTACACCTTC.

This sequence joins TRBV27 and TRBJ2-3; weak D call: TRBD1 (6 bases). This CDR3 comprises 13 residues. Germline assignment: CDR1 MNHEY and CDR2 SMNVEV (reference sequence). Trimming removed 8 bases from V and 3 bases from J, with 12 bases in between. Written as DNA, the CDR3 is TGTGCCAGCGGAACAGGGATGACAGATACGCAGTATTTT. As protein: CASGTGMTDTQYF.

In this sample, this clonotype turned up a few times. This chain uses TRBV5-6 with TRBJ2-5; the D is unclear. The germline V gene encodes CDR1 SGHDT and CDR2 YYEEEE. The CDR3 has 10 amino acids. V lost 6 bases and J lost 4, with 4 bases in between. The CDR3: CASNGETQYF. In nucleotides, the CDR3 is TGTGCCAGCAACGGAGAGACCCAGTACTTC.

The sample holds a few counts of this clonotype. The J gene is TRBJ1-2, the V gene TRBV27; TRBD1 aligns across 8 bases. Germline V gene lookup returns CDR1 MNHEY and CDR2 SMNVEV (reference sequence). The CDR3 length is 15 residues. V gave up 3 bases and J gave up 4 bases; unmatched junction bases: 7. The chain's CDR3 is CASSFGDRSPYGYTF. The CDR3 DNA reads TGTGCCAGCAGTTTCGGGGACAGGTCCCCCTATGGCTACACCTTC.

Only a few counts were recorded for this clonotype. The chain has TRBV12-3 or TRBV12-4 and TRBJ1-1; the D gene is possibly TRBD1 (5 bases). The V gene lost 3 bases and the J gene lost 3 bases, with 11 bases spanning the gap. This CDR3 comprises 14 residues. The CDR3 region has the DNA TGTGCCAGCAGTTTGGGGACGGTCGACACTGAAGCTTTCTTT. Its protein is CASSLGTVDTEAFF.

The chain is built from TRBV5-1 and TRBJ2-5; D possibly uses TRBD1 or TRBD2 (5 bases each). This CDR3 has 15 amino acids. Germline lookup yields CDR1 SGHRS and CDR2 YFSETQ. V lost 4 bases and J 3 bases, leaving 16 bases between the germline ends. The CDR3 reads CASSTQGRTEETQYF. For the CDR3, the DNA is TGCGCCAGCAGCACCCAGGGACGGACCGAAGAGACCCAGTACTTC.

The chain is built from TRBV18 and TRBJ1-1, with D perhaps matching TRBD1 (5 bases). V was clipped by 0 bases and J by 5 bases, with 10 bases between them. CDR3 length equals 14 residues. Germline CDR1 is KGHSH and CDR2 is LQKENI. This CDR3 is CASSPPWGRTEAFF. Written as DNA, the CDR3 is TGTGCCAGCTCACCACCTTGGGGCCGGACTGAAGCTTTCTTT.

V usage is TRBV6-2 or TRBV6-3 and J usage is TRBJ1-5; TRBD1 might be the D (5 bases). V lost 7 bases, J lost 3 bases, and 16 bases lay in between. The CDR3 extends over 15 amino acids. Germline V gives CDR1 MNHEY, CDR2 SVGEGT. The CDR3 coding sequence is TGTGCCAGCAAAGGTTGGGGCCACGACAATCAGCCCCAGCATTTT. Its protein is CASKGWGHDNQPQHF.

This chain uses TRBV6-6 with TRBJ2-1, with TRBD2 matching 10 bases. This CDR3 region has 15 residues. The J segment lost 10 bases and the V segment lost 5 bases, leaving 11 bases of the junction unmatched. Germline lookup yields CDR1 MNHNY and CDR2 SVGAGI (reference sequence). The CDR3 sequence: CASSLILAGGGEQFF. Here the CDR3 DNA reads TGTGCCAGCAGTCTCATTTTAGCGGGGGGCGGCGAGCAGTTCTTC.

The chain links TRBV1 to TRBJ1-2. TRBV1 is a recognized pseudogene. CDR3 length: 16 amino acids. The CDR3 loop is CTSLRHTGRVLYGYTF. The CDR3 nucleotides read TGCACCAGCCTCCGACATACTGGACGGGTTCTCTATGGCTACACCTTC.

This clonotype was seen a handful of times. The chain joins TRBV9 to TRBJ2-5; tentative D call: TRBD2 (6 bases). From germline, CDR1 is SGDLS and CDR2 YYNGEE. V lost 3 bases, J lost 0 bases, and 9 bases lay in between. The CDR3 sequence is 14 residues long. This CDR3 is CASSEGGNQETQYF. In nucleotides, the CDR3 is TGTGCCAGCAGCGAGGGAGGAAACCAAGAGACCCAGTACTTC.